This paragraph covers one TCR beta chain sequence. Its antigen remains unknown. This sample was included in a study of neoadjuvant anti-PD-1 for oral cavity cancer. This CDR3 contains 15 residues. Trimming at V came to 4 bases and at J to 4 bases, leaving 4 bases not matched to a gene. Germline V CDR1 and CDR2: LNHDA, SQIVND (reference sequence). Noted time point: after neoadjuvant nivolumab, at surgical resection. These newly diagnosed stage II-IVA oral cavity squamous cell carcinoma patients had no prior systemic or radiation treatment. Study outcomes and limitations: Higher pretreatment Treg/Th17 ratios tracked higher pretreatment blood clonality. Only three patients per response group were TCR-analyzed; validation needed.

Most PBMC samples had roughly 0.45 ug input DNA in six replicates. Some clones are missing from TCRdb's copy, which holds only in-frame ones; the method was immunoSEQ multiplex PCR. Found here are approximately 9,400 clones, less than 75% of them singletons; the top ten hold around 4%. The rearrangement uses TRBV19 and TRBJ2-7, with 13 bases lining up with TRBD2. The clonotype originates from a person between 40 and 79 years old with oral cavity squamous cell carcinoma. The source material was PBMCs, sampled after nivolumab (anti-PD-1) treatment. The CDR3 DNA reads TGTGCCAGTAGTAAGGGGACTAGCGGGGCTTACGAGCAGTACTTC. It translates to CASSKGTSGAYEQYF. Together with reference TRBV19 and TRBJ2-7, the CDR3 gives the full variable domain: DGGITQSPKYLFRKEGQNVTLSCEQNLNHDAMYWYRQDPGQGLRLIYYSQIVNDFQKGDIAEGYSVSREKKESFPLTVTSAQKNPTAFYLCASSKGTSGAYEQYFGPGTRLTVT.